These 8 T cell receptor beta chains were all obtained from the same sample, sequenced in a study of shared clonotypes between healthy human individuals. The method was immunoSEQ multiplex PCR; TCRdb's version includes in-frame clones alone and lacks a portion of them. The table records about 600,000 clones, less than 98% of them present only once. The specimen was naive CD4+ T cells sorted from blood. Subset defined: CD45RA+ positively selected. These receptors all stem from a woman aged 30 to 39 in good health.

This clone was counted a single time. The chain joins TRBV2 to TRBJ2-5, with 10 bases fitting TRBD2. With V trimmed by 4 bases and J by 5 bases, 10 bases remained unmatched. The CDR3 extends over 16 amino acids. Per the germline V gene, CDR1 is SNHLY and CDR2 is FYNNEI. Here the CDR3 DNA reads TGTGCCAGCAGTGCTTACCCTAGCGGGAGCGGGGAGACCCAGTACTTC. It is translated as CASSAYPSGSGETQYF. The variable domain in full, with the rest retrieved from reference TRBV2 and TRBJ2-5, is EPEVTQTPSHQVTQMGQEVILRCVPISNHLYFYWYRQILGQKVEFLVSFYNNEISEKSEIFDDQFSVERPDGSNFTLKIRSTKLEDSAMYFCASSAYPSGSGETQYFGPGTRLLVL.

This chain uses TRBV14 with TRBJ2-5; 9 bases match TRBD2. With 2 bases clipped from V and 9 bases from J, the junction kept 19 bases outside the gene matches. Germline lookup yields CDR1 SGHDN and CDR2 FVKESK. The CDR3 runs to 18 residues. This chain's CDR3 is CASSQRLGSGSSGEAQYF. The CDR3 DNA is TGTGCCAGCAGCCAACGGCTAGGTAGCGGGAGTTCAGGCGAGGCCCAGTACTTC.

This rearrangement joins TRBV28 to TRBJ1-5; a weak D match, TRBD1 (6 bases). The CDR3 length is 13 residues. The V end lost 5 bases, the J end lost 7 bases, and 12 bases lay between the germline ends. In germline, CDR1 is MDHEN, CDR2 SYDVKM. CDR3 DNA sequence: TGTGCCAGCAGTAGGGGGGCGCGGCAGCCCCAGCATTTT. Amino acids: CASSRGARQPQHF.

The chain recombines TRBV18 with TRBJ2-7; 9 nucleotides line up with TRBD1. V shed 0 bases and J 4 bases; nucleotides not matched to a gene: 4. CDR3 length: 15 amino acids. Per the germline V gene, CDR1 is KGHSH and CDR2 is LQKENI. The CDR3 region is CASSPPSGTGYEQYF. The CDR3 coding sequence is TGTGCCAGCTCACCACCTTCCGGGACAGGGTACGAGCAGTACTTC.

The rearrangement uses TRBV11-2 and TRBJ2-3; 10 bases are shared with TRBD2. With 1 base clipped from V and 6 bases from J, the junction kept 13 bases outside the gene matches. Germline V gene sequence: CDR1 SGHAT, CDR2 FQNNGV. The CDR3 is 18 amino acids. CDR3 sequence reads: CASSLGGASGSNMDTQYF. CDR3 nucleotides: TGTGCCAGCAGCTTAGGCGGGGCTAGCGGGAGTAACATGGATACGCAGTATTTT.

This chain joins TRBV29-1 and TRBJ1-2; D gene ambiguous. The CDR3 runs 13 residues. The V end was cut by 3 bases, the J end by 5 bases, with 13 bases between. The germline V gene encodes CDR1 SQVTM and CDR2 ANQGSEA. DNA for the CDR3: TGCAGCGTTGAGGCGGTGAGGACTTATGGCTACACCTTC. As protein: CSVEAVRTYGYTF.

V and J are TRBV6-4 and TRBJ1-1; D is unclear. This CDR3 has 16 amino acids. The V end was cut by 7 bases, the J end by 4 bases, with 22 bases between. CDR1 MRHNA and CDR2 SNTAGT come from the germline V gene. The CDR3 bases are TGTGCCAGCACCCTCACCCCACCCTCCAAAGGCACTGAAGCTTTCTTT. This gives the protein CASTLTPPSKGTEAFF.

For the CDR3, the DNA is TGTGCCAGCAGCCCTCTGTTGACCGGGATCACAGATACGCAGTATTTT. Translating gives CASSPLLTGITDTQYF. The chain has TRBV7-2 and TRBJ2-3; tentative D call: TRBD2 (5 bases). V lost 5 bases to trimming and J lost 2 bases, with 17 bases between them. The CDR3 contains 16 residues. The germline CDR1 and CDR2 sequences are SGHTA and FQGNSA.